There are a few counts of the clone carrying this TCR beta chain. This sample is drawn from a study of T cells after yellow fever vaccination. Study details: Any fraction with a low cell number was prepared using SMART-Seq v4 Ultra Low Input.

Unmatched junction bases numbered 6, after V lost 1 base and J lost 9 bases. The V gene's germline CDR1 is SGHRS and CDR2 YFSETQ. The CDR3 contains 15 residues. The TCR cDNA carried a universal primer site and UMIs from 5'RACE template switching. TCRdb analysed the 5' RACE reads with MiXCR anew, one entry per CDR3 protein. Seen here are roughly 520,000 distinct CDR3 sequences, 21% observed once, and the top ten hold around 16%. The V gene is TRBV5-1, the J gene TRBJ1-6, with TRBD1 identical over 8 bases. This TCR came from a man younger than 35 who received the YFV17D yellow fever vaccine. The material was PBMCs, obtained approximately 20 days after the first yellow fever vaccination. CDR3 nucleotide sequence: TGCGCCAGCAGCTTGCAGGGGGCCTCAATTTCACCCCTCCACTTT. It codes for CASSLQGASISPLHF.